The 4 T cell receptor beta chains below come from one sample, sequenced in a study of identical twins. In TCRdb, the 5' RACE reads were re-called with MiXCR into one record per CDR3 protein. This table holds 450,000 or so distinct CDR3 sequences, more than 13% found once. This same sample was also taken into another study, of yellow fever vaccine responses in identical twins.

The sequenced sample consisted of CD4+ T cells sorted from blood. These receptors were taken from a woman aged 18-29 years in good health.

The chain joins TRBV12-3 or TRBV12-4 to TRBJ1-1; D is possibly TRBD1 (5 bases). V shed 5 bases and J shed 0 bases, with 16 bases lying between them. The CDR3 spans 16 residues. DNA for the CDR3: TGTGCCAGCAGTCCCGTGGGGAGGGGAATGAACACTGAAGCTTTCTTT. Its protein product is CASSPVGRGMNTEAFF.

This clonotype was counted a few times. The chain links TRBV10-3 to TRBJ1-3, with D unclear. In germline, CDR1 is ENHRY, CDR2 SYGVKD. The CDR3 loop spans 14 amino acids. V was cut by 6 bases and J by 0 bases, with 9 bases left in between. The DNA of the CDR3 is TGTGCCATCAGGGACCCTCGCTCTGGAAACACCATATATTTT. Protein product: CAIRDPRSGNTIYF.

This clonotype was seen a few times. A junction boundary mismatches the germline segment, possibly from a read error. The chain links TRBV5-1 to TRBJ2-4; 8 nucleotides line up with TRBD1. The CDR3 totals 12 residues. Germline V gives CDR1 SGHRS, CDR2 YFSETQ. The CDR3 DNA sequence: TGCGCCAGCAGCTTTGACCGGGACAGGCCGAACTTC. It yields the protein CASSFDRDRPNF. The full variable domain, its missing parts supplied by reference TRBV5-1 and TRBJ2-4, is KAGVTQTPRYLIKTRGQQVTLSCSPISGHRSVSWYQQTPGQGLQFLFEYFSETQRNKGNFPGRFSGRQFSNSRSEMNVSTLELGDSALYLCASSFDRDRPNFGAGTRLSVL.

This clonotype has a handful of counts. This chain links TRBV4-3 with TRBJ1-2; D uncertain. The CDR3 totals 14 residues. CDR1 LGHNA and CDR2 YSLEER come from the germline V gene. V gave up 1 base and J gave up 2 bases, with 8 bases separating them. The CDR3 sequence: CASSQVTGNYGYTF. In nucleotides, the CDR3 is TGCGCCAGCAGCCAAGTAACCGGGAACTATGGCTACACCTTC.